A selection of T cell receptor beta chains follows, all from one sample in a study of T cells in localized non-small cell lung cancer. Produced via immunoSEQ multiplex PCR; TCRdb's table is partial and in-frame only. The table lists about 72,000 clones, about four fifths of them singletons, with 1% to 1.5% in the top ten. Sequenced here: peripheral blood, sampled before any cancer treatment. The source of these receptors is a female donor of 60 years or more with stage I lung adenocarcinoma. Each CDR3 is given with its conserved first and last residue. The order of the fields is V gene, J gene, clone size, D gene, CDR3 protein, CDR3 DNA. A D gene is named only where the DNA matches it firmly. Clone size is shown for a subset of rows, as once, few, many or a class of expanded clone.

>TRBV15|TRBJ1-1|NA|TRBD1
CATSRGDRGEWTEAFF
TGTGCCACCAGCAGGGGGGACAGGGGGGAGTGGACTGAAGCTTTCTTT
>TRBV5-6|TRBJ2-2|NA|TRBD1
CASSSPGQGTTGELFF
TGTGCCAGCAGCTCTCCGGGACAGGGGACCACCGGGGAGCTGTTTTTT
>TRBV7-2|TRBJ2-5|once|NA
CASSFMGQETQYF
TGTGCCAGCAGCTTCATGGGGCAAGAGACCCAGTACTTC
>TRBV6-5|TRBJ2-3|NA|TRBD2
CASSDSGSSTDTQYF
TGTGCCAGCAGCGATAGCGGGAGTTCCACAGATACGCAGTATTTT
>TRBV11-2|TRBJ2-3|NA|TRBD2
CASSLLRGGRDTQYF
TGTGCCAGCAGCTTACTGCGGGGGGGCAGAGATACGCAGTATTTT
>TRBV5-3|TRBJ2-7|few|TRBD2
CARSTPPSSGSYEQYF
TGTGCCAGAAGCACTCCCCCGTCTAGCGGATCCTACGAGCAGTACTTC
>TRBV19|TRBJ2-2|NA|NA
CASSINRNTGELFF
TGTGCCAGTAGTATAAACAGGAACACCGGGGAGCTGTTTTTT
>TRBV5-1|TRBJ1-2|NA|NA
CASSPAGGAGGYTF
TGCGCCAGCAGTCCCGCGGGGGGCGCGGGTGGCTACACCTTC
>TRBV9|TRBJ2-5|NA|NA
CASSYGDGETQYF
TGTGCCAGCAGCTATGGGGATGGGGAGACCCAGTACTTC
>TRBV4-3|TRBJ1-4|NA|NA
CASSPRKREKLFF
TGCGCCAGCAGCCCGAGAAAACGGGAAAAACTGTTTTTT
>TRBV7-9|TRBJ1-1|NA|TRBD1
CASSLHGTGNTEAFF
TGTGCCAGCAGCTTACACGGGACAGGGAACACTGAAGCTTTCTTT
>TRBV20-1|TRBJ2-1|NA|NA
CSARRDNEQFF
TGCAGTGCTCGTAGAGACAATGAGCAGTTCTTC
>TRBV2|TRBJ2-5|NA|TRBD2
CASSGDSGGQETQYF
TGTGCCAGCAGTGGAGATAGCGGGGGCCAAGAGACCCAGTACTTC
>TRBV28|TRBJ1-1|once|NA
CATGTFLTEAFF
TGTGCCACGGGGACATTTCTCACTGAAGCTTTCTTT